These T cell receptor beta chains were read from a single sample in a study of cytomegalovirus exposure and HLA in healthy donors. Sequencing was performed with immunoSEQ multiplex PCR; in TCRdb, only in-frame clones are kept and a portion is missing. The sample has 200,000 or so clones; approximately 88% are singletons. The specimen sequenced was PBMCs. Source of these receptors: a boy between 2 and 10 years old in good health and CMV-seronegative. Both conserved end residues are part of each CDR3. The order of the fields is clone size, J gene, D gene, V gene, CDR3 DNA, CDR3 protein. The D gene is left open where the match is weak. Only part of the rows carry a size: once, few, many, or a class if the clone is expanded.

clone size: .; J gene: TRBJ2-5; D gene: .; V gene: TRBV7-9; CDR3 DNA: TGTGCCAGCAGCTTAGGGAGCGGACTCCAAGAGACCCAGTACTTC; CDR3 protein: CASSLGSGLQETQYF
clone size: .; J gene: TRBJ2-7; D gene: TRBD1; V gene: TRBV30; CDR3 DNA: TGTGCCTGGAGCCATAAAACAGGGGGCTTATACGAGCAGTACTTC; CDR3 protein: CAWSHKTGGLYEQYF
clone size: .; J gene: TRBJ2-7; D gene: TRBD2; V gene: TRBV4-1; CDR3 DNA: TGCGCCAGCAGCCATTCGATAGCGGGAGCTATGCGCGAGCAGTACTTC; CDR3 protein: CASSHSIAGAMREQYF
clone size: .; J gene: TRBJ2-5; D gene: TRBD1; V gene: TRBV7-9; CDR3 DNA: TGTGCCAGCAGCTTAGGGGACAGGGCCGGGGAGACCCAGTACTTC; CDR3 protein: CASSLGDRAGETQYF
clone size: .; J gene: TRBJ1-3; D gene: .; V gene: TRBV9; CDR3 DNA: TGTGCCAGCAGCTTCCGGGTGGGTAACACCATATATTTT; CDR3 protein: CASSFRVGNTIYF
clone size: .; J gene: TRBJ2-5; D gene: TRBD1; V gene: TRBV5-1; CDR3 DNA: TGCGCCAGCAGCGTGGGACAGACAACTCAAGAGACCCAGTACTTC; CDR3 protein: CASSVGQTTQETQYF
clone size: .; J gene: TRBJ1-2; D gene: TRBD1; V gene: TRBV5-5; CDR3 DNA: TGTGCCAGCAGCCTAACTCGGACAGGTCGTGGCTACACCTTC; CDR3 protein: CASSLTRTGRGYTF
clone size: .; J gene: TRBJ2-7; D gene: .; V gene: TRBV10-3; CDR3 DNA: TGTGCCATCAGTGAGTCGGCTCGGCAGGGGGGATCCCTCGAGCAGTACTTC; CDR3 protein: CAISESARQGGSLEQYF
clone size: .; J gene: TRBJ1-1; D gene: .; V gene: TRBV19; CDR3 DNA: TGTGCCAGTAGTATCTCTCAGTTCTTAATGAACACTGAAGCTTTCTTT; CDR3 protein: CASSISQFLMNTEAFF
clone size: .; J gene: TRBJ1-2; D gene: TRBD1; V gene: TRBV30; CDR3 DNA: TGTGCCTGGAGCCGAGGTGACAGGGGGCTGGATGGCTACACCTTC; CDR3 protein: CAWSRGDRGLDGYTF
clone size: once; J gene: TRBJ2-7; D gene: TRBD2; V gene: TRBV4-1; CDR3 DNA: TGCGCCAGCAGCCAAGGGCTAGCGGGTGGGACCTCCTACGAGCAGTACTTC; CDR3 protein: CASSQGLAGGTSYEQYF
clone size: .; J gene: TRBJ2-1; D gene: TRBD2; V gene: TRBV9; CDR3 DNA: TGTGCCAGCAGCGTAGGGGCGGGGGGCCCTTATAGTGAGCAGTTCTTC; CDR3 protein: CASSVGAGGPYSEQFF
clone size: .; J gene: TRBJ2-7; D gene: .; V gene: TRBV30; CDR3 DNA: TGTGCCTGGAGGTTGCTCCGGACGGGAGAGCAGTACTTC; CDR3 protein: CAWRLLRTGEQYF
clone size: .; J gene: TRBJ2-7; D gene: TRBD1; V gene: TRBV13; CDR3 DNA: TGTGCCAGCAATCAGGGGGCGGACTACGAGCAGTACTTC; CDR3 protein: CASNQGADYEQYF
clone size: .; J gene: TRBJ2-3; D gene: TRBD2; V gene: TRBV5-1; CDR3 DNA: TGCGCCAGCAGCTTGTTCTCGTCGGGGGGGCCCACAGATACGCAGTATTTT; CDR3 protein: CASSLFSSGGPTDTQYF
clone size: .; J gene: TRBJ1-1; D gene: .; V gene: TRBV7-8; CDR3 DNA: TGTGCCAGCAGCAGCGACGGAGACTACACTGAAGCTTTCTTT; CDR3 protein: CASSSDGDYTEAFF
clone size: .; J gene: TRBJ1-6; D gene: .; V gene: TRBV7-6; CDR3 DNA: TGTGCCAGCAGCTTAGGCGGCAGATATTCACCCCTCCACTTT; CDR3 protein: CASSLGGRYSPLHF
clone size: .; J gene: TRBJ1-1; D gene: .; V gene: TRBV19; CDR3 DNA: TGTGCCAGTAGGCCTGGGAGGGCTGAAGCTTTCTTT; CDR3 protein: CASRPGRAEAFF
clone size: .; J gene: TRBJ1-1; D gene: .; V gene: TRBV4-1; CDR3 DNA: TGCGCCAGCAGCCGCCCGGGGTTCCGAAAGGAAGCTTTCTTT; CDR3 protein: CASSRPGFRKEAFF
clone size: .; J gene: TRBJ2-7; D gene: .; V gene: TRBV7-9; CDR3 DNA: TGTGCCAGCAGCCACCCCCCCAGGCTACTGTCCTACGAGCAGTACTTC; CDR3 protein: CASSHPPRLLSYEQYF
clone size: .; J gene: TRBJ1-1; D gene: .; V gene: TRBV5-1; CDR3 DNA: TGCGCCAGCAGCTGGGCATCCCTCGGCGGGACTGAAGCTTTCTTT; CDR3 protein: CASSWASLGGTEAFF
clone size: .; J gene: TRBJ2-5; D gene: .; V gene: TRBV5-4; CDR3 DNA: TGTGCCAGCAGCTTGGAAGCGGGCTTTAAAGAGACCCAGTACTTC; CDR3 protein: CASSLEAGFKETQYF
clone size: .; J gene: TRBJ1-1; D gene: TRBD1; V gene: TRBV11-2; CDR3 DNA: TGTGCCAGCAGTTATACCGGACAGGGGTTTTCTCGGGCTTTCTTT; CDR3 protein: CASSYTGQGFSRAFF
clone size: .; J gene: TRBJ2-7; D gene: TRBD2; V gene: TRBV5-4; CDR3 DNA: TGTGCCAGCAGGCTAGCGGGAGGGCCCTACGAGCAGTACTTC; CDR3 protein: CASRLAGGPYEQYF
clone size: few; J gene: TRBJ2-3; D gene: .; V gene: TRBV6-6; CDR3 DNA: TGTGCCAGCAGTTACTTAGCCGGGTCAGATACGCAGTATTTT; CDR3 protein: CASSYLAGSDTQYF
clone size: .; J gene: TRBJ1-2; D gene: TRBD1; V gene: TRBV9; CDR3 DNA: TGTGCCAGCAGCGGTTTTAGGGGGCATATCTATGGCTACACCTTC; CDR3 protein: CASSGFRGHIYGYTF
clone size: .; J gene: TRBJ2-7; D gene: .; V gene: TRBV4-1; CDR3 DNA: TGCGCCAGCAGCCAAGGGGCATCTAGCGTCTCCTACGAGCAGTACTTC; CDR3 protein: CASSQGASSVSYEQYF
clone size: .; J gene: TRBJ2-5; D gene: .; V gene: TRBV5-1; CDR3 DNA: TGCGCCAGCAGCCCCGGGGGAGCAGCAGAGACCCAGTACTTC; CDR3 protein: CASSPGGAAETQYF
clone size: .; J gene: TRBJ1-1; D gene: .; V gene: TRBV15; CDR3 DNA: TGTGCCACCAGCAGAGGGGAGCAGGCGAACACTGAAGCTTTCTTT; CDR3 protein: CATSRGEQANTEAFF
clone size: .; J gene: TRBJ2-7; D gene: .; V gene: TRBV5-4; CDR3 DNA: TGTGCCAGCAGCTCACCACAGGGTTTCGCCTACGAGCAGTACTTC; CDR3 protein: CASSSPQGFAYEQYF
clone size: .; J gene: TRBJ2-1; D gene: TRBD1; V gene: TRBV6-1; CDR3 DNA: TGTGCCAGCAGAATAACAGGGGTGGGCTACAATGAGCAGTTCTTC; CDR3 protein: CASRITGVGYNEQFF
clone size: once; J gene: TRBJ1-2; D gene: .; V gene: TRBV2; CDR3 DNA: TGTGCCAGCAGGGACACGGTTGGGAATGGCTACACCTTC; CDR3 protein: CASRDTVGNGYTF
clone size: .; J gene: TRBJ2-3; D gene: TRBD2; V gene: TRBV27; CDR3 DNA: TGTGCCAGCAGTCGACTAGCGGGGGGGCAAGATACGCAGTATTTT; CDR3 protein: CASSRLAGGQDTQYF
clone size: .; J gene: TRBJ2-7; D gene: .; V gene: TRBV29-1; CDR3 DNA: TGCAGCGTGCTGCAACCAGGGAACTACGAGCAGTACTTC; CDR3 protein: CSVLQPGNYEQYF
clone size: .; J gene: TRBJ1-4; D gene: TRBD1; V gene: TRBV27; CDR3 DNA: TGTGCCAGCACTTCCGGGACAGGGGGTGAAAAACTGTTTTTT; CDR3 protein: CASTSGTGGEKLFF
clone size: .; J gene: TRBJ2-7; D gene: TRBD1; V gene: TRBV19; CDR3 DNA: TGTGCCAGTAGTAAATCTGTGACAGGGATCAACGAGCAGTACTTC; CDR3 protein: CASSKSVTGINEQYF
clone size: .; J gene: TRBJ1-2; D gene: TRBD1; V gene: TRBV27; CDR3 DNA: TGTGCCAGCAGTCCCAACCCCGGGACAGGGGGTGGCTACACCTTC; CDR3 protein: CASSPNPGTGGGYTF
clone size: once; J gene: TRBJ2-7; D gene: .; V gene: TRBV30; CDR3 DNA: TGTGCCTGGAGCACTGGCTACGAGCAGTACTTC; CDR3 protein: CAWSTGYEQYF
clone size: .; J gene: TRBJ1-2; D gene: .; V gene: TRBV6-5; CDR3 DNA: TGTGCCAGCAGTTACTCGAAGGGGCTATGGGGCTACACCTTC; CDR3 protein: CASSYSKGLWGYTF
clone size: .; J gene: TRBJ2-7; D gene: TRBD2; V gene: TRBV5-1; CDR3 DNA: TGCGCCAGCAGCCCGTTAGCGGGACCACTCTACGAGCAGTACTTC; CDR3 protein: CASSPLAGPLYEQYF